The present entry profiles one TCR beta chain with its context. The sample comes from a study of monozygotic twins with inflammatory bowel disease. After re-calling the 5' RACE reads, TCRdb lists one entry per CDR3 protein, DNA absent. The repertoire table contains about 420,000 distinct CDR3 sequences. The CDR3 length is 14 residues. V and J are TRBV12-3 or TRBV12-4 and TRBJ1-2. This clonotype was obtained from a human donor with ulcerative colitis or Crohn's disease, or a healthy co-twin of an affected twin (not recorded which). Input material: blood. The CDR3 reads CASSSTPANYGYTF.